A single sample is the source of the 32 T cell receptor beta chains below, sequenced in a study of glioma-infiltrating T cells after dendritic cell vaccination. Specified time point: after dendritic cell vaccination, including at tumor progression/relapse. Assay: immunoSEQ multiplex PCR; the TCRdb copy retains only in-frame clones and omits some. Here the sample spans approximately 85,000 clones, about 85% being singletons. Material: blood, obtained after dendritic cell vaccination. The receptors were gathered from a human donor with glioblastoma.

The V call is TRBV27, the J call TRBJ2-1; TRBD2 agrees at 7 bases. Germline V CDR1 and CDR2: MNHEY, SMNVEV (reference sequence). The CDR3 contains 14 residues. J lost 5 bases, V lost 11 bases, and 12 bases had no gene match. The CDR3 loop reads CASTGGRSDNEQFF. The CDR3 nucleotides read TGTGCCTCCACCGGCGGGAGATCGGACAATGAGCAGTTCTTC.

CDR3 in DNA: TGTGCCAGCAACCAACAGGGGCCCCAATTAGACGAGCAGTACTTC. This gives the protein CASNQQGPQLDEQYF. V is TRBV2 and J is TRBJ2-7, with 7 bases matching TRBD1. CDR1 is SNHLY and CDR2 is FYNNEI in the germline V gene. V gave up 7 bases and J gave up 5 bases; unmatched junction bases: 14. This CDR3 has 15 amino acids.

Regarding this clone: One end of the junction does not line up with germline, which may come from a read error. The chain couples TRBV28 to TRBJ2-7, with D tentatively TRBD2 (6 bases). The CDR3 runs 15 residues. Germline-derived CDR1 and CDR2 are MDHEN and SYDVKM. The CDR3 here is CASCKLGGHSHEQYF. CDR3 nucleotide sequence: TGTGCCAGCTGCAAGTTGGGAGGACACTCCCACGAGCAGTACTTC.

V and J are TRBV5-1 and TRBJ1-1, with D hard to call. Trimming left V 4 bases short and J 4 bases short, with 14 bases between. CDR3 length equals 14 residues. Germline assignment: CDR1 SGHRS and CDR2 YFSETQ. CDR3 DNA sequence: TGCGCCAGCAGCACCACGGTCGGTGGCACTGAAGCTTTCTTT. Translated, it gives CASSTTVGGTEAFF.

This clone was observed a few times. V and J are TRBV5-1 and TRBJ2-5; D remains unclear. The J call is uncertain, as TRBJ2-7 better fits the DNA end. The CDR3 consists of 12 residues. Looked up from germline, CDR1 is SGHRS and CDR2 is YFSETQ. The CDR3, as DNA: TGCGCCAGCAGCTCATTAAACTACGAGCAGTACTTC. Amino acids: CASSSLNYEQYF.

The rearrangement links TRBV9 to TRBJ2-7, with D possibly being TRBD2 (5 bases). The V end lost 6 bases, the J end lost 4 bases, and 17 bases lay between the germline ends. This CDR3 spans 14 amino acids. Germline V gene data show CDR1 as SGDLS and CDR2 as YYNGEE. CDR3 DNA: TGTGCCAGCAACCGGAAGGGAGAAGGGTACGAGCAGTACTTC. Encoded protein: CASNRKGEGYEQYF.

The rearrangement links TRBV10-2 to TRBJ2-5; 10 bases match TRBD2. The J call may be mistaken, given a closer DNA end match to TRBJ2-7. The length of the CDR3 is 13 residues. The germline CDR1 and CDR2 sequences are WSHSY and SAAADI. The DNA for the CDR3 is TGCGCCAGCGGCAGCGGGAGGGCCGACGAGCAGTACTTC. Translation: CASGSGRADEQYF.

In this sample, this clone turned up a few times. The chain is built from TRBV18 and TRBJ1-2; 7 bases fit TRBD1. Germline assignment: CDR1 KGHSH and CDR2 LQKENI. V trimming: 3 bases; J trimming: 2 bases; junction bases outside the gene matches: 9. The CDR3 contains 16 residues. The CDR3 DNA follows: TGTGCCAGCTCACCGCGGCAGGCGACAGGGAACTATGGCTACACCTTC. This codes for CASSPRQATGNYGYTF.

V usage is TRBV5-8 and J usage is TRBJ2-1; D possibly corresponds to TRBD1 (5 bases). V lost 0 bases and J 12 bases, leaving 16 bases between the germline ends. CDR1 and CDR2 from the germline V gene are SGHTS and YDEGEE. The CDR3 consists of 14 residues. The CDR3 region has the DNA TGTGCCAGCAGCTTGGTCTCCAGGGATTGGGGGCAGTTCTTC. Protein sequence: CASSLVSRDWGQFF.

This chain uses TRBV18 with TRBJ1-1; D possibly corresponds to TRBD1 (5 bases). Germline V gives CDR1 KGHSH, CDR2 LQKENI. The length of the CDR3 is 15 residues. Trimming pared 0 bases from V and 1 base from J, leaving 9 bases between. CDR3 region: CASSPPAGKNTEAFF. The CDR3 region has the DNA TGTGCCAGCTCACCACCGGCAGGGAAGAACACTGAAGCTTTCTTT.

The genes are TRBV18 and TRBJ1-2; TRBD1 is a possible D gene (5 bases). Germline-derived CDR1 and CDR2 are KGHSH and LQKENI. This CDR3 is 14 amino acids long. V lost 3 bases and J 5 bases, leaving 13 bases between the germline ends. In DNA form, the CDR3 reads TGTGCCAGCTCACCGAAGGGACTTTTTTATGGCTACACCTTC. Amino acids: CASSPKGLFYGYTF. Drawing the rest from reference TRBV18 and TRBJ1-2, the complete variable domain is NAGVMQNPRHLVRRRGQEARLRCSPMKGHSHVYWYRQLPEEGLKFMVYLQKENIIDESGMPKERFSAEFPKEGPSILRIQQVVRGDSAAYFCASSPKGLFYGYTFGSGTRLTVV.

The CDR3 sequence is CASRLQGAGEKLFF. CDR3 coding DNA: TGTGCCAGCAGACTACAGGGGGCGGGTGAAAAACTGTTTTTT. The gene calls are TRBV27 and TRBJ1-4, with 9 bases fitting TRBD1. Germline trimming cut 6 bases from V and 7 bases from J; bases unmatched to any gene: 6. CDR3 length: 14 residues. Looked up from germline, CDR1 is MNHEY and CDR2 is SMNVEV (reference sequence).

V and J are TRBV28 and TRBJ2-7, with D perhaps matching TRBD1 (5 bases). The CDR3 spans 11 residues. Trimming shortened V by 2 bases and J by 9 bases, and 8 bases separated the two germline ends. Germline values: CDR1 MDHEN, CDR2 SYDVKM. The CDR3 loop is CASSLDRGQYF. The CDR3 nucleotides are TGTGCCAGCAGTTTAGACAGAGGGCAGTACTTC.

The chain recombines TRBV5-3 with TRBJ2-3, with 9 bases fitting TRBD2. TRBV5-3 is sorted into the ORF group, with uncertain function. The CDR3 runs 17 residues. V was clipped by 4 bases and J by 4 bases; unmatched bases: 13. The CDR3 nucleotides are TGTGCCAGAAGCGCGGGGGGGCGCCATGGGGGGGCAGATACGCAGTATTTT. Protein: CARSAGGRHGGADTQYF.

The chain uses TRBV25-1 and TRBJ2-3; TRBD2 matches at 11 bases. The CDR3 is 15 amino acids. V trimming: 4 bases; J trimming: 3 bases; junction bases outside the gene matches: 3. Germline values: CDR1 MGHDK, CDR2 SYGVNS. CDR3 sequence: CASSVAGGGTDTQYF. The CDR3 DNA is TGTGCCAGCAGTGTAGCGGGAGGGGGGACAGATACGCAGTATTTT.

V gene TRBV9 combines with J gene TRBJ1-4, with D tentatively TRBD1 (5 bases). Germline V gives CDR1 SGDLS, CDR2 YYNGEE. The CDR3 consists of 17 residues. With 0 bases removed from V and 0 bases from J, the gap between germline ends came to 12 bases. Here the CDR3 reads CASSVVGLPPTNEKLFF. CDR3 DNA sequence: TGTGCCAGCAGCGTAGTGGGACTACCTCCAACTAATGAAAAACTGTTTTTT.

This clone showed up just once. The chain recombines TRBV5-1 with TRBJ1-1; 7 nucleotides match TRBD1. CDR1 is SGHRS and CDR2 is YFSETQ in the germline V gene. V lost 0 bases to trimming and J lost 1 base; unmatched junction nucleotides: 6. This CDR3 region has 16 residues. The CDR3 protein is CASSLGGRQGNTEAFF. The CDR3 nucleotides read TGCGCCAGCAGCTTGGGTGGTCGACAGGGGAACACTGAAGCTTTCTTT.

In its sample, this clone was seen once. This chain connects TRBV2 to TRBJ1-2; 8 bases are shared with TRBD1. Losses at the gene ends were 7 bases for V and 3 bases for J; bases not matched to a gene: 4. The germline gives CDR1 SNHLY, CDR2 FYNNEI. This CDR3 comprises 13 residues. The CDR3 bases are TGTGCCAGCAATCAACAGGGGGACTATGGCTACACCTTC. Encoded protein: CASNQQGDYGYTF.

The genes are TRBV2 and TRBJ2-3, with D maybe TRBD2 (7 bases). From germline, CDR1 is SNHLY and CDR2 FYNNEI. This CDR3 comprises 15 residues. Trimming cost V 5 bases and J 7 bases, with 19 bases left between them. The CDR3 sequence is CASSLKLGGGYTQYF. The CDR3, as DNA: TGTGCCAGCAGTCTAAAACTAGGGGGAGGGTATACGCAGTATTTT.

This clone appeared a single time. The V gene is TRBV19, the J gene TRBJ1-1, with D uncertain. Germline V CDR1 and CDR2: LNHDA, SQIVND (reference sequence). The CDR3 runs 14 residues. Trimming cost V 5 bases and J 5 bases, with 15 bases left between them. DNA of the CDR3: TGTGCCAGTAGTCCCCCGAGGGTGATGACTGAAGCTTTCTTT. Translating gives CASSPPRVMTEAFF. Based on the CDR3 plus reference TRBV19 and TRBJ1-1, the full variable domain is DGGITQSPKYLFRKEGQNVTLSCEQNLNHDAMYWYRQDPGQGLRLIYYSQIVNDFQKGDIAEGYSVSREKKESFPLTVTSAQKNPTAFYLCASSPPRVMTEAFFGQGTRLTVV.

The genes are TRBV19 and TRBJ2-7; TRBD1 aligns across 9 bases. CDR1 and CDR2 (germline): LNHDA, SQIVND (reference sequence). The CDR3 length is 14 residues. V shed 6 bases and J 0 bases; nucleotides not matched to a gene: 3. The CDR3 region is CASSSTGGSYEQYF. CDR3 DNA sequence: TGTGCCAGTAGCTCGACAGGGGGCTCCTACGAGCAGTACTTC.

The chain joins TRBV13 to TRBJ2-7; TRBD2 matches at 7 bases. V shed 0 bases, J shed 2 bases, and the junction held 10 bases outside the gene matches. The CDR3 runs to 17 residues. Per the germline V gene, CDR1 is PRHDT and CDR2 is FYEKMQ (reference sequence). The CDR3 nucleotides are TGTGCCAGCAGCTTAGGCGTGGCTAGCGGTTATACCTACGAGCAGTACTTC. This encodes CASSLGVASGYTYEQYF.

The gene calls are TRBV27 and TRBJ2-2; no clear D. The CDR3 runs 14 residues. Trimming took off 3 bases at V and 1 base at J, with 6 bases between the two ends. Germline-derived CDR1 and CDR2 are MNHEY and SMNVEV (reference sequence). This CDR3 reads CASSFSRNTGELFF. For the CDR3, the DNA is TGTGCCAGCAGTTTTAGCCGGAACACCGGGGAGCTGTTTTTT.

The chain joins TRBV7-2 to TRBJ1-6; D is ambiguous. Trimming removed 1 base at V and 9 bases at J, with 10 bases between. The CDR3 totals 14 residues. The V gene's germline CDR1 is SGHTA and CDR2 FQGNSA. The CDR3 bases are TGTGCCAGCAGCTTAGACGGCGGGAGTTCACCCCTCCACTTT. Translation gives CASSLDGGSSPLHF.

This chain connects TRBV29-1 to TRBJ2-5; D ambiguous. The CDR3 has 11 amino acids. Deletions cut 5 bases from V and 4 bases from J, with 8 bases between. Germline values: CDR1 SQVTM, CDR2 ANQGSEA. CDR3 bases: TGCAGCGTTTCCCCGTCAGAGACCCAGTACTTC. Protein: CSVSPSETQYF.

The chain employs TRBV5-6 and TRBJ1-1, with D possibly matching TRBD1 (6 bases). The CDR3 extends over 15 amino acids. Trimming shortened V by 4 bases and J by 4 bases, and 17 bases separated the two germline ends. Germline V gene data show CDR1 as SGHDT and CDR2 as YYEEEE. Here the CDR3 reads CASSPQGKWGTEAFF. In nucleotides, the CDR3 is TGTGCCAGCAGCCCCCAGGGGAAGTGGGGCACTGAAGCTTTCTTT. Drawing the rest from reference TRBV5-6 and TRBJ1-1, the complete variable domain is DAGVTQSPTHLIKTRGQQVTLRCSPKSGHDTVSWYQQALGQGPQFIFQYYEEEERQRGNFPDRFSGHQFPNYSSELNVNALLLGDSALYLCASSPQGKWGTEAFFGQGTRLTVV.

The V gene is TRBV19, the J gene TRBJ1-1; D is unresolved. The CDR3 length is 15 residues. V was trimmed by 5 bases and J by 1 base, leaving 14 bases between them. Germline V gene data show CDR1 as LNHDA and CDR2 as SQIVND (reference sequence). The CDR3 DNA follows: TGTGCCAGTAGTCACTCGGGTCTTCCGAACACTGAAGCTTTCTTT. It specifies CASSHSGLPNTEAFF.

The genes are TRBV4-1 and TRBJ2-5; 7 bases agree with TRBD1. The CDR3 loop spans 15 amino acids. V lost 3 bases and J lost 2; bases outside the gene matches: 6. The germline V gene has CDR1 MGHRA and CDR2 YSYEKL. CDR3 bases: TGCGCCAGCAGCCACCACGGGACAGCACAAGAGACCCAGTACTTC. It is translated as CASSHHGTAQETQYF.

V gene TRBV6-4 combines with J gene TRBJ1-1, with 7 nucleotides matching TRBD1. The CDR3 is 13 amino acids. Germline assignment: CDR1 MRHNA and CDR2 SNTAGT. Losses at the gene ends were 2 bases for V and 8 bases for J; bases not matched to a gene: 5. CDR3 sequence (DNA): TGTGCCAGCAGTGACGGGGACAGACAAGAAGCTTTCTTT. Residues: CASSDGDRQEAFF.

The rearrangement links TRBV2 to TRBJ2-7; 7 positions match TRBD1. Per the germline V gene, CDR1 is SNHLY and CDR2 is FYNNEI. V was pared by 9 bases and J by 5 bases, with 13 bases of the junction left unmatched. This CDR3 is 14 amino acids long. The CDR3 coding sequence is TGTGCCAGGACCTCCGCGACAGGGTGGAACGAGCAGTACTTC. This sequence encodes CARTSATGWNEQYF.

The chain couples TRBV28 to TRBJ2-7, with 7 positions matching TRBD1. J gave up 5 bases and V 5 bases, and 12 bases lay outside the gene matches. Germline loops: CDR1 MDHEN, CDR2 SYDVKM. This CDR3 has 15 amino acids. CDR3 in amino acids: CASSGSDRSFDEQYF. CDR3 bases: TGTGCCAGCAGTGGTTCGGACAGGTCGTTCGACGAGCAGTACTTC. Together with reference TRBV28 and TRBJ2-7, the CDR3 gives the full variable domain: DVKVTQSSRYLVKRTGEKVFLECVQDMDHENMFWYRQDPGLGLRLIYFSYDVKMKEKGDIPEGYSVSREKKERFSLILESASTNQTSMYLCASSGSDRSFDEQYFGPGTRLTVT.

V gene TRBV14 combines with J gene TRBJ1-2, with D maybe TRBD1 (5 bases). Germline CDR1 reads SGHDN; CDR2 reads FVKESK. The CDR3 runs to 12 residues. Trimming cost V 0 bases and J 13 bases, with 12 bases left between them. CDR3 in amino acids: CASSQDRVTATF. The CDR3, as DNA: TGTGCCAGCAGCCAAGACAGGGTTACTGCCACCTTC.